This T cell receptor (beta chain) was retrieved from a study of CD8 T cells in ankylosing spondylitis. Study-level points and caveats: Peripheral blood samples showed relatively rare disease-linked clones, and these clones were CD8+. Ankylosing spondylitis blood appeared to be characterized by a TCR beta motif of 8 or 9 highly homologous variants. Clones linked to disease were reported to show significant enrichment in matched ankylosing spondylitis synovial fluid.

V lost 6 bases and J lost 9, with 9 bases in between. The CDR3 sequence is 11 residues long. Germline values: CDR1 SEHNR, CDR2 FQNEAQ (reference sequence). This clonotype was detected many times. The antigen is not known. By quantitative 5'-RACE with molecular barcodes, the TCR beta libraries were made. In TCRdb, the 5' RACE reads were re-called with MiXCR into one record per CDR3 protein. The table records 40,000 or so distinct CDR3 sequences, about 9.4% of them present only once. The chain employs TRBV7-9 and TRBJ2-1; no reliable D call. Sequenced sample: blood, either unsorted or a sorted T cell fraction (not recorded which). The receptor's source is a male donor with ankylosing spondylitis or in good health (not recorded which). The DNA for the CDR3 is TGTGCCAGCAGTTCCTGGGGTGAGCAGTTCTTC. Its translation is CASSSWGEQFF. Complete variable domain (other parts from reference TRBV7-9 and TRBJ2-1): DTGVSQNPRHKITKRGQNVTFRCDPISEHNRLYWYRQTLGQGPEFLTYFQNEAQLEKSRLLSDRFSAERPKGSFSTLEIQRTEQGDSAMYLCASSSWGEQFFGPGTRLTVL.